This TCR beta chain originates from a study of blood T cell repertoires in COVID-19. About the study: Some COVID-19 samples were acute and others convalescent; all came from the United States, Italy and Spain.

Clones were sequenced by immunoSEQ multiplex PCR, and TCRdb holds only the in-frame ones, with some missing. The sample holds about 230,000 clones; approximately 87% are singletons and the top ten take about 2.5%. The receptor was isolated from a woman aged 70-85 years with active or convalescent COVID-19. Material for sequencing was peripheral blood.

The CDR3 DNA reads as TGTGCCAGCAGCTCGGACAGGGGATCTGAAGCTTTCTTT. As protein: CASSSDRGSEAFF. V is TRBV5-4 and J is TRBJ1-1; TRBD1 matches 9 bases. Germline assignment: CDR1 SGHNT and CDR2 YYREEE (reference sequence). There are 13 residues in the CDR3. The V segment lost 3 bases and the J segment 6 bases; nucleotides outside the gene matches: 3.